Each of the 27 T cell receptor beta chains below was sequenced from the same sample in a study of cytotoxic CD8 clonotypes in ibrutinib-treated CLL. Produced via immunoSEQ multiplex PCR; TCRdb's table is partial and in-frame only. The sample holds 68,000 or so clones; around 65% are singletons and the top ten take approximately 6.2%. The source material was PBMCs, sampled after 12 months of ibrutinib treatment. All receptors come from a human donor with chronic lymphocytic leukemia.

The chain joins TRBV7-9 to TRBJ1-1; no definite D call. Per the germline V gene, CDR1 is SEHNR and CDR2 is FQNEAQ (reference sequence). V was trimmed by 5 bases and J by 7 bases, leaving 20 bases between them. This CDR3 is built from 15 residues. In nucleotides, the CDR3 is TGTGCCAGCAGCCCACCATCGGGTCGGGCAAGTGAAGCTTTCTTT. Protein sequence: CASSPPSGRASEAFF.

This clone was counted a single time. This chain links TRBV4-3 with TRBJ1-4, with D unclear. Germline loops: CDR1 LGHNA, CDR2 YSLEER. The CDR3 extends over 13 amino acids. V dropped 6 bases and J dropped 5 bases, with 10 bases sitting between them. The CDR3 region is CASSPWINEKLFF. CDR3 coding DNA: TGCGCCAGCAGTCCCTGGATAAATGAAAAACTGTTTTTT.

The chain carries TRBV14 and TRBJ1-1; possible D gene TRBD1, 5 bases. CDR3 length equals 14 residues. Germline V gene lookup returns CDR1 SGHDN and CDR2 FVKESK. V lost 1 base and J lost 2, with 8 bases in between. The CDR3 is CASSQGTINTEAFF. The DNA for the CDR3 is TGTGCCAGCAGCCAAGGGACAATAAACACTGAAGCTTTCTTT.

The rearrangement joins TRBV10-1 to TRBJ1-2, with D perhaps TRBD1 (5 bases). V lost 8 bases and J 4 bases, leaving 11 bases between the germline ends. CDR1 is WNHNN and CDR2 is SYGVQD in the germline V gene (reference sequence). This CDR3 has 12 residues. The CDR3, as DNA: TGCGCCAGCCGGGGGGAGGGCTATGGCTACACCTTC. It yields the protein CASRGEGYGYTF.

The chain recombines TRBV2 with TRBJ2-3; 10 bases line up with TRBD1. Germline V lookup: CDR1 SNHLY, CDR2 FYNNEI. The CDR3 covers 13 residues. J lost 4 bases, V lost 8 bases, and 3 bases had no gene match. The DNA of the CDR3 is TGTGCCAGCGCCGGACAGGGGGCAGATACGCAGTATTTT. Amino acid sequence: CASAGQGADTQYF. Using reference TRBV2 and TRBJ2-3 for the parts outside the CDR3, the full variable domain is EPEVTQTPSHQVTQMGQEVILRCVPISNHLYFYWYRQILGQKVEFLVSFYNNEISEKSEIFDDQFSVERPDGSNFTLKIRSTKLEDSAMYFCASAGQGADTQYFGPGTRLTVL.

This clone was observed a handful of times. The CDR3 reads CASSINGGYTF. CDR3 coding DNA: TGTGCCAGTAGTATAAATGGAGGCTACACCTTC. The chain uses TRBV19 and TRBJ1-2; D remains unclear. The germline V gene encodes CDR1 LNHDA and CDR2 SQIVND (reference sequence). The CDR3 contains 11 residues. V shed 2 bases and J shed 8 bases, with 6 bases lying between them.

Written as DNA, the CDR3 is TGTGCCAGCAGCTTGTCAGTTGAAGCTTTCTTT. Translation: CASSLSVEAFF. The chain recombines TRBV7-9 with TRBJ1-1; D gene uncertain. The CDR3 length is 11 residues. CDR1 and CDR2 (germline): SEHNR, FQNEAQ (reference sequence). V was cut by 3 bases and J by 7 bases, with 6 bases left in between.

The J gene is TRBJ2-2, the V gene TRBV7-2; D is unresolved. Germline V gene sequence: CDR1 SGHTA, CDR2 FQGNSA. Trimming removed 4 bases at V and 4 bases at J, with 13 bases between. CDR3 size: 15 residues. The CDR3 sequence is CASSSSVRSTGELFF. The CDR3 DNA is TGTGCCAGCAGCTCCTCGGTGCGTTCCACCGGGGAGCTGTTTTTT.

The chain couples TRBV5-6 to TRBJ2-3; D uncertain. There are 12 residues in the CDR3. Trimming took 4 bases from V and 4 from J, leaving 7 bases between them. Germline CDR1 is SGHDT and CDR2 is YYEEEE. In DNA, the CDR3 is TGTGCCAGCAGCGGTGATCCAGATACGCAGTATTTT. Translated: CASSGDPDTQYF. Together with reference TRBV5-6 and TRBJ2-3, the CDR3 gives the full variable domain: DAGVTQSPTHLIKTRGQQVTLRCSPKSGHDTVSWYQQALGQGPQFIFQYYEEEERQRGNFPDRFSGHQFPNYSSELNVNALLLGDSALYLCASSGDPDTQYFGPGTRLTVL.

This rearrangement joins TRBV10-3 to TRBJ1-1; no clear D gene. The CDR3 runs to 12 residues. Trimming removed 11 bases at V and 4 bases at J, with 14 bases between. From germline, CDR1 is ENHRY and CDR2 SYGVKD. The CDR3 is CALKGSSTEAFF. The DNA for the CDR3 is TGTGCCCTCAAAGGTTCGAGCACTGAAGCTTTCTTT.

This chain uses TRBV6-6 with TRBJ1-1; the D is unclear. Trimming pared 2 bases from V and 1 base from J, leaving 14 bases between. The CDR3 sequence is 16 residues long. CDR1 and CDR2 (germline): MNHNY, SVGAGI (reference sequence). Here the CDR3 reads CASSYRIGSGNTEAFF. CDR3 coding DNA: TGTGCCAGCAGTTACCGCATCGGGTCGGGGAACACTGAAGCTTTCTTT.

The chain combines TRBV19 with TRBJ1-1; 8 nucleotides agree with TRBD1. Per the germline V gene, CDR1 is LNHDA and CDR2 is SQIVND (reference sequence). There are 13 residues in the CDR3. Trimming at V came to 7 bases and at J to 4 bases, leaving 5 bases not matched to a gene. As DNA, the CDR3 is TGTGCCAGTACCGACAGGGGAAGCACTGAAGCTTTCTTT. This codes for CASTDRGSTEAFF.

J is TRBJ2-2 and V is TRBV6-5, with D perhaps assigned TRBD1 or TRBD2 (5 bases each). CDR1 is MNHEY and CDR2 is SVGAGI in the germline V gene. V was shortened by 6 bases and J by 8 bases, with 13 bases between the two germline ends. The CDR3 has 13 residues. CDR3 sequence (DNA): TGTGCCAGCAGACCCCCAGGGAGAGGGGAGCTGTTTTTT. Encoded protein: CASRPPGRGELFF.

The chain uses TRBV4-1 and TRBJ1-2, with 8 bases matching TRBD1. CDR1 is MGHRA, CDR2 YSYEKL, per germline. V lost 1 base and J lost 6; bases outside the gene matches: 7. The CDR3 is 15 amino acids. CDR3: CASSQGSRGRDGYTF. The CDR3 region has the DNA TGCGCCAGCAGCCAAGGGAGCAGGGGGCGGGATGGCTACACCTTC.

The chain employs TRBV28 and TRBJ1-5, with D maybe TRBD1 (5 bases). The V and J ends lost 6 bases and 3 bases respectively, with 12 bases between them. The germline V gene encodes CDR1 MDHEN and CDR2 SYDVKM. The CDR3 length is 14 residues. The CDR3 coding sequence is TGTGCCAGCAGGAATACAGGAATCAATCAGCCCCAGCATTTT. It specifies CASRNTGINQPQHF.

The genes are TRBV4-3 and TRBJ2-5; 7 bases line up with TRBD1. With V trimmed by 1 base and J by 5 bases, 4 bases remained unmatched. This CDR3 comprises 14 residues. Germline V gene lookup returns CDR1 LGHNA and CDR2 YSLEER. The CDR3 protein is CASSQGTGQETQYF. The CDR3 DNA follows: TGCGCCAGCAGCCAAGGGACAGGTCAGGAGACCCAGTACTTC.

The genes are TRBV5-4 and TRBJ2-3; D is perhaps TRBD2 (5 bases). V lost 4 bases and J 1 base, leaving 16 bases between the germline ends. Germline V gene lookup returns CDR1 SGHNT and CDR2 YYREEE (reference sequence). This CDR3 has 16 amino acids. Here the CDR3 DNA reads TGTGCCAGCAGCGCCGGGGATAATCGGGGCACAGATACGCAGTATTTT. It is translated as CASSAGDNRGTDTQYF.

This clone was found a few times. The chain links TRBV5-1 to TRBJ1-1; 8 bases agree with TRBD1. Germline V gene sequence: CDR1 SGHRS, CDR2 YFSETQ. Trimming removed 5 bases from V and 8 bases from J; junction bases left unmatched: 8. The CDR3 sequence is 13 residues long. The CDR3 DNA reads TGCGCCAGCAGTTTGCGGACAGGGCTGGAAGCTTTCTTT. It codes for CASSLRTGLEAFF.

The chain employs TRBV5-4 and TRBJ2-2, with 10 positions matching TRBD2. Losses at the gene ends were 1 base for V and 1 base for J; bases not matched to a gene: 4. The CDR3 consists of 17 residues. Germline CDR1 SGHNT, CDR2 YYREEE (reference sequence). CDR3 nucleotide sequence: TGTGCCAGCAGCTTGCACCCTAGCGGGGGGAACACCGGGGAGCTGTTTTTT. Residues: CASSLHPSGGNTGELFF. Combining the CDR3 with reference TRBV5-4 and TRBJ2-2 gives the whole variable domain ETGVTQSPTHLIKTRGQQVTLRCSSQSGHNTVSWYQQALGQGPQFIFQYYREEENGRGNFPPRFSGLQFPNYSSELNVNALELDDSALYLCASSLHPSGGNTGELFFGEGSRLTVL.

The chain combines TRBV28 with TRBJ1-6, with unresolved D. V was trimmed by 8 bases and J by 5 bases, leaving 16 bases between them. This CDR3 is built from 15 residues. Germline CDR1 is MDHEN and CDR2 is SYDVKM. CDR3 sequence reads: CASLVQSGHNSPLHF. The CDR3 DNA reads TGTGCCAGCTTGGTCCAGAGCGGTCATAATTCACCCCTCCACTTT.

The CDR3 loop is CASSPAQGLGYQETQYF. CDR3 DNA: TGCGCCAGCAGCCCGGCCCAGGGACTAGGGTATCAAGAGACCCAGTACTTC. The genes are TRBV5-1 and TRBJ2-5, with 8 bases aligning to TRBD2. The junction had 13 bases not matched to a gene; V was cut back by 4 bases and J by 2 bases. The CDR3 has 17 amino acids. Germline V gene data show CDR1 as SGHRS and CDR2 as YFSETQ.

This sequence joins TRBV7-9 and TRBJ1-5; D remains ambiguous. Germline values: CDR1 SEHNR, CDR2 FQNEAQ (reference sequence). This CDR3 has 12 residues. The ends were cut back, 5 bases at V and 3 bases at J, with 5 bases in the middle. Here the CDR3 DNA reads TGTGCCAGCAGCCCATACAATCAGCCCCAGCATTTT. Translating it yields CASSPYNQPQHF.

The chain uses TRBV6-1 and TRBJ1-1, with unresolved D. The V end lost 2 bases, the J end lost 8 bases, and 9 bases lay between the germline ends. The germline V gene encodes CDR1 MNHNS and CDR2 SASEGT. This CDR3 has 12 residues. The CDR3 is CASSESGGEAFF. CDR3 nucleotide sequence: TGTGCCAGCAGTGAATCTGGCGGAGAAGCTTTCTTT.

This rearrangement joins TRBV7-8 to TRBJ2-5; TRBD1 matches at 11 bases. Trimming cost V 5 bases and J 1 base; bases outside gene matches: 6. The CDR3 loop spans 16 amino acids. Germline CDR1 SGHVS, CDR2 FQNEAQ. The CDR3 coding sequence is TGTGCCAGCAGCCTCGGACAGGGGGCGGCCCAAGAGACCCAGTACTTC. Residues: CASSLGQGAAQETQYF.

The V gene is TRBV6-1, the J gene TRBJ2-2, with TRBD1 matching over 10 bases. In germline, CDR1 is MNHNS, CDR2 SASEGT. The CDR3 extends over 15 amino acids. V lost 4 bases to trimming and J lost 7 bases; unmatched junction nucleotides: 6. The CDR3 sequence: CASSGGTGVFGELFF. The CDR3 DNA is TGTGCCAGCAGTGGCGGGACAGGGGTTTTCGGGGAGCTGTTTTTT.

The gene calls are TRBV30 and TRBJ2-5, with D unclear. This CDR3 spans 14 amino acids. V lost 0 bases, J lost 0 bases, and 8 bases lay in between. Germline assignment: CDR1 GTSNPN and CDR2 SVGIG (reference sequence). CDR3 region: CAWSVHSYQETQYF. The CDR3, as DNA: TGTGCCTGGAGTGTACACAGCTACCAAGAGACCCAGTACTTC.

V gene TRBV7-2 combines with J gene TRBJ2-5; possibly TRBD1 for D (6 bases). The V and J ends lost 5 bases and 5 bases respectively, with 18 bases between them. The CDR3 consists of 15 residues. Germline loops: CDR1 SGHTA, CDR2 FQGNSA. As DNA, the CDR3 is TGTGCCAGCAGCAAGCCGGGACCAGGGGTTGAGACCCAGTACTTC. Protein product: CASSKPGPGVETQYF. Variable domain in full (rest from reference TRBV7-2 and TRBJ2-5): GAGVSQSPSNKVTEKGKDVELRCDPISGHTALYWYRQSLGQGLEFLIYFQGNSAPDKSGLPSDRFSAERTGGSVSTLTIQRTQQEDSAVYLCASSKPGPGVETQYFGPGTRLLVL.